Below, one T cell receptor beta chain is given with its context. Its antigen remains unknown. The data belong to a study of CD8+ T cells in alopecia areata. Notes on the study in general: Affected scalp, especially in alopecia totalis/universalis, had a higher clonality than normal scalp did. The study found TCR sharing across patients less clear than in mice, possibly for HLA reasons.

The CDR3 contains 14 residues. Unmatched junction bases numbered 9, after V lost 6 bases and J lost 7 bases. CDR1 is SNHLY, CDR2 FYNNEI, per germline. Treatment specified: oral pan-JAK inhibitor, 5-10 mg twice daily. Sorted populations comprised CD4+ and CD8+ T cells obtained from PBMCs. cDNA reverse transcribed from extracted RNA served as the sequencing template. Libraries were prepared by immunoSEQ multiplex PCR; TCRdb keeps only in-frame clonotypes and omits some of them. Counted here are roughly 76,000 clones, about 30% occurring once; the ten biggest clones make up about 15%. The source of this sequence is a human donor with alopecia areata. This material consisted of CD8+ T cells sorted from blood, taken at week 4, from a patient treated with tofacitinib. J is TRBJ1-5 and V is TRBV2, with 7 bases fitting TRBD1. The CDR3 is CASRRTTGDQPQHF. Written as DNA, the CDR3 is TGTGCCAGCAGACGTACTACAGGGGACCAGCCCCAGCATTTT.